Presented here are 27 T cell receptor beta chains from one specimen sequenced in a study of T cell responses to AZD1222 COVID-19 vaccine. Profiling relied on immunoSEQ multiplex PCR, and the TCRdb table lists in-frame clones only, not all of them. The table shows under 150,000 clones, with nearly 95% occurring only once. The material sequenced was peripheral blood, taken on day 0 of AZD1222 vaccination. These receptors all come from an adult in good health.

The V call is TRBV29-1, the J call TRBJ1-2; 7 positions match TRBD1. The germline V gene has CDR1 SQVTM and CDR2 ANQGSEA. This CDR3 has 12 residues. Losses at the gene ends were 4 bases for V and 7 bases for J; bases not matched to a gene: 6. The CDR3 spells CSVAAPGGGYTF. CDR3 bases: TGCAGCGTTGCCGCCCCAGGGGGTGGCTACACCTTC.

The chain employs TRBV7-8 and TRBJ1-5; no clear D. The V gene lost 0 bases and the J gene lost 3 bases, with 6 bases spanning the gap. This CDR3 has 14 amino acids. Germline values: CDR1 SGHVS, CDR2 FQNEAQ. The CDR3 is CASSLAIDNQPQHF. The CDR3 bases are TGTGCCAGCAGCTTAGCGATAGACAATCAGCCCCAGCATTTT.

This chain connects TRBV12-5 to TRBJ1-2, with D uncertain. The CDR3 is made up of 12 amino acids. From germline, CDR1 is LGHNT and CDR2 FRNRAP. V lost 3 bases and J 10 bases, leaving 12 bases between the germline ends. CDR3 sequence (DNA): TGTGCTAGTGGTTTCTTGGACGGAGACTACACCTTC. It is translated as CASGFLDGDYTF.

The rearrangement uses TRBV2 and TRBJ1-1; D unresolved. The V end was cut by 10 bases, the J end by 2 bases, with 11 bases between. The CDR3 runs 12 residues. Germline-derived CDR1 and CDR2 are SNHLY and FYNNEI. CDR3 sequence reads: CAIRIVNTEAFF. The CDR3 DNA follows: TGTGCCATTCGGATCGTAAACACTGAAGCTTTCTTT.

The rearrangement joins TRBV7-6 to TRBJ1-4; D is unresolved. Trimming pared 0 bases from V and 5 bases from J, leaving 10 bases between. Germline assignment: CDR1 SGHVS and CDR2 FNYEAQ. CDR3 size: 15 residues. The CDR3 DNA sequence: TGTGCCAGCAGCTTAGCCTCTGGTGTCAATGAAAAACTGTTTTTT. This sequence encodes CASSLASGVNEKLFF.

This clone was detected only once. This rearrangement joins TRBV19 to TRBJ2-5, with 8 bases identical to TRBD1. Trimming took 8 bases from V and 2 from J; bases not matched to a gene: 16. The CDR3 has 17 amino acids. Per germline, CDR1 LNHDA and CDR2 SQIVND (reference sequence). CDR3 coding DNA: TGTGCCAGTGCTTCTCACGGTGGACGGACAGGGCAAGAGACCCAGTACTTC. This translates into CASASHGGRTGQETQYF.

This chain connects TRBV4-1 to TRBJ2-2, with D perhaps matching TRBD2 (5 bases). Germline values: CDR1 MGHRA, CDR2 YSYEKL. The CDR3 spans 16 residues. V was pared by 0 bases and J by 3 bases, with 11 bases between. CDR3 residues: CASSQDSETYTGELFF. As DNA, the CDR3 is TGCGCCAGCAGCCAAGATAGCGAGACTTACACCGGGGAGCTGTTTTTT.

The chain uses TRBV2 and TRBJ2-2, with TRBD2 as a possible D gene (5 bases). The CDR3 has 15 amino acids. Trimming took off 4 bases at V and 6 bases at J, with 15 bases between the two ends. Per germline, CDR1 SNHLY and CDR2 FYNNEI. DNA of the CDR3: TGTGCCAGCAGTGTGTGGGGATACGGGGCCGGGGAGCTGTTTTTT. Translating it yields CASSVWGYGAGELFF.

V and J are TRBV7-8 and TRBJ1-1; 9 bases are a match to TRBD1. Germline loops: CDR1 SGHVS, CDR2 FQNEAQ. The CDR3 covers 14 residues. Losses at the gene ends were 4 bases for V and 5 bases for J; bases not matched to a gene: 5. The CDR3 sequence is CASSSQGARTEAFF. In DNA, the CDR3 is TGTGCCAGCAGCTCACAGGGGGCGAGAACTGAAGCTTTCTTT. Based on the CDR3 plus reference TRBV7-8 and TRBJ1-1, the full variable domain is GAGVSQSPRYKVAKRGQDVALRCDPISGHVSLFWYQQALGQGPEFLTYFQNEAQLDKSGLPSDRFFAERPEGSVSTLKIQRTQQEDSAVYLCASSSQGARTEAFFGQGTRLTVV.

The genes are TRBV5-4 and TRBJ2-7; D gene uncertain. CDR3 size: 17 residues. With 1 base removed from V and 1 base from J, the gap between germline ends came to 18 bases. CDR1 and CDR2 from the germline V gene are SGHNT and YYREEE (reference sequence). CDR3 in DNA: TGTGCCAGCAGCTTGTCTGGGTCAGGTTTTACTTCCTACGAGCAGTACTTC. This codes for CASSLSGSGFTSYEQYF.

The rearrangement joins TRBV6-1 to TRBJ2-3; TRBD1 matches at 11 bases. Unmatched junction bases numbered 16, after V lost 1 base and J lost 4 bases. Per the germline V gene, CDR1 is MNHNS and CDR2 is SASEGT. The CDR3 consists of 20 residues. The CDR3 nucleotides read TGTGCCAGCAGTGAAGTCCCCTCGGGGCCGGGACAGGGGGGCCCAGATACGCAGTATTTT. Translated, it gives CASSEVPSGPGQGGPDTQYF.

This clone was observed a single time. The V call is TRBV6-5, the J call TRBJ1-2; no firm D call. V lost 4 bases, J lost 0 bases, and 9 bases lay in between. The CDR3 is made up of 14 amino acids. Germline CDR1 is MNHEY and CDR2 is SVGAGI. CDR3 nucleotides: TGTGCCAGCAGTTGGACGGAAGCTAACTATGGCTACACCTTC. Encoded protein: CASSWTEANYGYTF.

J is TRBJ2-5 and V is TRBV6-4; tentatively, D is TRBD1 or TRBD2 (5 bases each). V was shortened by 3 bases and J by 5 bases, with 19 bases between the two germline ends. Germline CDR1 and CDR2: MRHNA and SNTAGT. This CDR3 region has 16 residues. In nucleotides, the CDR3 is TGTGCCAGCAGTGATTCCCCGGGGCAGGGACGGGAGACCCAGTACTTC. Translating it yields CASSDSPGQGRETQYF.

As regards this clone: A junction end diverges from the germline sequence, so it may reflect a read error. V is TRBV3-1 (or the pseudogene TRBV3-2) and J is TRBJ1-4; D unclear. Germline CDR1 LGHDT, CDR2 YNNKEL (reference sequence). CDR3 length: 12 amino acids. CDR3 bases: TGTGCCAGCAGGCCCCAGAATGAAAAGCTGTTTTTT. Its translation is CASRPQNEKLFF.

The rearrangement joins TRBV6-5 to TRBJ2-3; a weak D match, TRBD1 (7 bases). The CDR3 is 15 amino acids. V dropped 5 bases and J dropped 5 bases, with 17 bases sitting between them. Germline loops: CDR1 MNHEY, CDR2 SVGAGI. DNA for the CDR3: TGTGCCAGCAGTCAGTCGGCGGGACAGCTAGATACGCAGTATTTT. It translates to CASSQSAGQLDTQYF.

The rearrangement uses TRBV5-4 and TRBJ1-1, with 7 bases fitting TRBD1. V lost 4 bases to trimming and J lost 10 bases; unmatched junction nucleotides: 19. The CDR3 runs to 16 residues. From germline, CDR1 is SGHNT and CDR2 YYREEE (reference sequence). In DNA, the CDR3 is TGTGCCAGCAGCCTTGGGGGGGGACAGTACGCCTTTGGAGCTTTCTTT. Amino acid sequence: CASSLGGGQYAFGAFF.

The V and J genes are TRBV6-5 and TRBJ1-6; D is unresolved. V was clipped by 4 bases and J by 5 bases, with 9 bases between them. Germline CDR1 reads MNHEY; CDR2 reads SVGAGI. The CDR3 runs 14 residues. As DNA, the CDR3 is TGTGCCAGCAGTTGGCGCCAGAATAATTCACCCCTCCACTTT. Protein product: CASSWRQNNSPLHF.

V is TRBV18 and J is TRBJ1-2, with D unclear. The CDR3 extends over 13 amino acids. Trimming took off 3 bases at V and 4 bases at J, with 9 bases between the two ends. Germline CDR1 and CDR2: KGHSH and LQKENI. The CDR3 DNA is TGTGCCAGCTCACCGGCAGCTATCTATGGCTACACCTTC. This codes for CASSPAAIYGYTF.

This chain links TRBV7-9 with TRBJ2-7; D is possibly TRBD1 (6 bases). V lost 4 bases to trimming and J lost 5 bases, with 12 bases between them. Germline-derived CDR1 and CDR2 are SEHNR and FQNEAQ (reference sequence). This CDR3 region has 13 residues. The CDR3 reads CASSSTGVDEQYF. CDR3 sequence (DNA): TGTGCCAGCAGCTCGACAGGAGTGGACGAGCAGTACTTC.

The CDR3 bases are TGTGCCAGCAGCACCCTTTTCGGTCTCCGGGGGGACTCAAGCTCCTACGAGCAGTACTTC. It is translated as CASSTLFGLRGDSSSYEQYF. The chain couples TRBV13 to TRBJ2-7; 7 nucleotides match TRBD2. Germline CDR1 PRHDT, CDR2 FYEKMQ (reference sequence). Trimming removed 5 bases from V and 0 bases from J; junction bases left unmatched: 22. CDR3 length: 20 residues.

This rearrangement joins TRBV3-1 (or the pseudogene TRBV3-2) to TRBJ2-1; possibly TRBD2 for D (7 bases). The CDR3 covers 15 residues. Germline values: CDR1 LGHDT, CDR2 YNNKEL (reference sequence). The V end was cut by 2 bases, the J end by 5 bases, with 13 bases between. For the CDR3, the DNA is TGTGCCAGCAGCCAACTGGGGGGGCTTCACAATGAGCAGTTCTTC. This encodes CASSQLGGLHNEQFF.

This clone occurred once. J is TRBJ1-2 and V is TRBV2, with a possible D match to TRBD1 (6 bases). The CDR3 has 14 amino acids. Germline assignment: CDR1 SNHLY and CDR2 FYNNEI. V lost 1 base and J 7 bases, leaving 13 bases between the germline ends. CDR3: CASSEGQGLAGYTF. CDR3 bases: TGTGCCAGCAGTGAAGGTCAGGGGCTTGCTGGCTACACCTTC.

The chain recombines TRBV30 with TRBJ2-1; 7 nucleotides match TRBD1. V gave up 0 bases and J gave up 9 bases; unmatched junction bases: 8. The CDR3 runs to 14 residues. Germline V gene lookup returns CDR1 GTSNPN and CDR2 SVGIG (reference sequence). The CDR3 bases are TGTGCCTGGAGTGTCGAGGGGGCCTTCGGTGAGCAGTTCTTC. It is translated as CAWSVEGAFGEQFF.

This clone was observed once. The rearrangement links TRBV18 to TRBJ1-1; 7 bases align to TRBD1. After removal of 4 bases from V and 3 bases from J, the junction contained 8 bases not matched to a gene. In germline, CDR1 is KGHSH, CDR2 LQKENI. This CDR3 spans 15 amino acids. The CDR3 region has the DNA TGTGCCAGCTCACTTAACAGGGGATTGGACACTGAAGCTTTCTTT. Residues: CASSLNRGLDTEAFF. Supplemented by reference TRBV18 and TRBJ1-1, the full variable domain reads NAGVMQNPRHLVRRRGQEARLRCSPMKGHSHVYWYRQLPEEGLKFMVYLQKENIIDESGMPKERFSAEFPKEGPSILRIQQVVRGDSAAYFCASSLNRGLDTEAFFGQGTRLTVV.

The DNA of the CDR3 is TGTGCCAGCAGTGCCAGGCGGGCCTCTGGAAACACCATATATTTT. This encodes CASSARRASGNTIYF. V usage is TRBV6-2 or TRBV6-3 and J usage is TRBJ1-3; D gene unclear. The germline gives CDR1 MNHEY, CDR2 SVGEGT. V lost 5 bases and J lost 0, with 11 bases in between. The CDR3 runs to 15 residues.

The J gene is TRBJ2-1, the V gene TRBV5-8, with TRBD2 matching over 7 bases. The CDR3 runs to 15 residues. V lost 1 base to trimming and J lost 9 bases; unmatched junction nucleotides: 10. Germline V gives CDR1 SGHTS, CDR2 YDEGEE. CDR3 region: CASSLPSGDLFEQFF. The CDR3 DNA reads as TGTGCCAGCAGCTTGCCCAGCGGGGACCTTTTTGAGCAGTTCTTC.

V gene TRBV7-3 combines with J gene TRBJ1-5; D remains unclear. CDR1 SGHTA and CDR2 FQGTGA come from the germline V gene. The V end lost 5 bases, the J end lost 6 bases, and 14 bases lay between the germline ends. CDR3 length: 14 residues. CDR3 nucleotide sequence: TGTGCCAGCAGCCATAGACGGGCCGGTCAGCCCCAGCATTTT. Protein sequence: CASSHRRAGQPQHF.